This entry concerns a single T cell receptor beta chain. Its antigen remains undetermined. No much larger clone is present one base from it, and per-base qualities are unavailable. These data belong to a study of vaccination effects on CD4 cells after COVID-19 (dated by TCRdb to between 2021 and 2024). Regarding the research as a whole: Each participant got two doses of an mRNA SARS-CoV-2 vaccine, either BNT162b2 or mRNA-1273. SARS-CoV-2 spike-specific CD4+ TCR repertoires from before and after mRNA vaccination were compared in COVID-19 convalescent patients and in infection-naive vaccine recipients. Altogether, roughly 10 COVID-19 convalescent patients and a few SARS-CoV-2-naive healthy vaccine recipients made up the full study. Cultures from other donors in the study were sequenced using the Oncomine TCR Beta short-read assay on an Illumina iSeq 100.

The paper's findings and limits, for the study overall: Clones induced by infection and clones induced by vaccination both contracted markedly at late timepoints after vaccination, which fits with T cell responses waning over time. The study was limited by a small number of convalescent patients, and early post-infection timepoints were lacking. Among healthy vaccine recipients, nearly all vaccine-induced clones were SARS-CoV-2 mono-reactive, and just 1 of 255 was cross-reactive with common cold coronaviruses.

Receptor libraries were prepared by the immunoSEQ multiplex PCR assay. DNA from the cultured, isolated CD4+ T cells was subjected to TCR beta CDR3 sequencing. The original pipeline was this. Non-productive TCR sequences were removed, reads were trimmed to the CDR3 region, and CDR3s of at least 7 amino acids were retained. Antigen-specific clonotypes were identified with the MANAFEST web app by comparing expansion in peptide wells against reference cultures. Positive clones required FDR<0.05 expansion versus reference and all other wells, odds ratio above 5, and frequency above 0.1% in two replicate wells. Cross-reactive clonotypes were defined as significantly expanded in SARS-CoV-2 spike wells and in at least one common cold coronavirus spike condition. Using the stringdist R package, CDR3 similarity was measured by Levenshtein distance, and unrooted trees were constructed with ape in R 3.6.1. TCRdb provides this immuneACCESS table in a form limited to in-frame rearrangements. Some clones are lacking; in checked studies, under half of them reflect an unresolved V gene, and why the rest are absent is not known. The V and J calls and clone size come from that table; D and trimming were worked out from the DNA. Here the sample has 55,000 to 70,000 clones; 80% to 90% occur a single time. The top ten constitute roughly 2.4% of the sample.

CDR1 and CDR2 are read off the germline V gene as WSHSY and SAAADI. The cysteine opens and the phenylalanine closes a CDR3 of 14 amino acids. Just CDR3 DNA is preserved here, 42 bases in frame from base 1. Trimming costs V 7 bases and J 5 bases, and their ends lie 17 bases apart. The ViraFEST assay stimulated PBMC with viral peptide pools and then used TCR sequencing to identify antigen-specific CD4+ T cell clonotypes by expansion. After about 9 days of culture, CD4+ T cells were isolated with the EasySep CD4+ T cell isolation kit. The absence of prior SARS-CoV-2 infection in healthy vaccine recipients was confirmed by negative nucleocapsid antibodies before and after vaccination. Approximately 2 million PBMC per well were cultured with about 9.6 ug/ml peptides in IMDM containing roughly 5% human AB serum, approximately 10 IU/ml IL-2 and gentamicin. On days 3 and 7, half of the culture medium was replaced with fresh IL-2-containing medium. Unless otherwise noted, each peptide stimulation condition was cultured in triplicate wells. Using Ficoll-Paque Plus gradient centrifugation, PBMC were separated from whole blood and then either used fresh or cryopreserved at -140C. Overlapping peptide pools spanned the spike proteins of SARS-CoV-2 and the common cold coronaviruses HCoV-NL63, HCoV-OC43 and HCoV-229E. The QIAamp micro DNA kit was used to extract genomic DNA from the cultured CD4+ T cells.

Source: CD4+ T cells from PBMCs cultured with HCoV-229E spike peptides, taken before COVID-19 vaccination. The cell subset or site label corresponds to: HCoV-229E spike overlapping peptide pool stimulation. The rearrangement joined TRBV10-2 to TRBJ1-1, with a weak D call of TRBD1 (6 bases match). The receptor comes from a human donor who received a COVID-19 vaccine. For the CDR3, the sequence is CASKRTTGKTEAFF. The DNA reads TGCGCCAGCAAAAGAACTACAGGGAAAACTGAAGCTTTCTTT.